This T cell receptor beta chain emerged from a study of neurological immune-mediated disorders. Time point meaning: longitudinal time-point 2. Germline loops: CDR1 LNHNV, CDR2 YYDKDF (reference sequence). The CDR3 loop spans 15 amino acids. The ends were cut back, 3 bases at V and 2 bases at J, with 12 bases in the middle. In regard to this clonotype: A much larger clone differs from this one at a single base, so this may be a read error.

TCRdb analysed the 5' RACE reads with MiXCR anew, one entry per CDR3 protein. The data hold 80,000 to 100,000 distinct CDR3 sequences, with 5% to 6% observed a single time. The sequencing sample was made of PBMCs. V gene TRBV15 combines with J gene TRBJ2-3, with D possibly matching TRBD1 (5 bases). The sequence was collected from a woman aged 60 to 75 with multiple sclerosis. The CDR3 DNA reads as TGTGCCACCAGCAGGCGAGTGGGGCCCACAGATACGCAGTATTTT. Protein sequence: CATSRRVGPTDTQYF. Drawing the rest from reference TRBV15 and TRBJ2-3, the complete variable domain is DAMVIQNPRYQVTQFGKPVTLSCSQTLNHNVMYWYQQKSSQAPKLLFHYYDKDFNNEADTPDNFQSRRPNTSFCFLDIRSPGLGDTAMYLCATSRRVGPTDTQYFGPGTRLTVL.